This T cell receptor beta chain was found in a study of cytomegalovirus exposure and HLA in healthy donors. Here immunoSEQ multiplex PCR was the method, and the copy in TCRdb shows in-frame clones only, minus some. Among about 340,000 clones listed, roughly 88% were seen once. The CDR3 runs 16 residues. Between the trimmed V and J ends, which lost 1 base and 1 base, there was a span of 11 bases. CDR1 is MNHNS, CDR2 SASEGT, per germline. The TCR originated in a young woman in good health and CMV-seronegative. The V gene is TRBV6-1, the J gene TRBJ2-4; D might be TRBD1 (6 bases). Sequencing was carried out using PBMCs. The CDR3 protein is CASSEESTGAKNIQYF. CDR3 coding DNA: TGTGCCAGCAGTGAAGAAAGCACAGGGGCCAAAAACATTCAGTACTTC.